The 32 T cell receptor beta chains listed next were all sequenced from one sample in a study of T cells expressing NK-cell markers. TCRdb re-called the 5' RACE reads and shows each CDR3 protein once, DNA omitted. The ten top clones account for roughly 1.4%, within a sample of about 460,000 distinct CDR3 sequences. The source material was blood T cells: a sorted CD56 or NKG2C T cell subset, CD4+ or CD8+ T cells, or bulk PBMC T cells (not recorded which). Receptor source: a woman aged 45-65 years in good health.

The chain carries TRBV27 and TRBJ2-2; the TRBD2 assignment by TCRdb is unverifiable without DNA. This CDR3 has 12 residues. Germline assignment: CDR1 MNHEY and CDR2 SMNVEV (reference sequence). Here the CDR3 reads CASSSVAGELFF.

The chain combines TRBV19 with TRBJ1-1; TCRdb reports TRBD1, a call that lacks DNA to check it against. The CDR3 is made up of 15 amino acids. The germline V gene has CDR1 LNHDA and CDR2 SQIVND (reference sequence). The CDR3: CASSARQGRNTEAFF.

The chain links TRBV24-1 to TRBJ2-1; TCRdb's D call, TRBD2, is unchecked because there is no DNA. The CDR3 covers 14 residues. Germline V gene sequence: CDR1 KGHDR, CDR2 SFDVKD. The CDR3 loop is CATSEISGTREQFF.

The CDR3: CASRTGVTPLHF. The chain employs TRBV25-1 and TRBJ1-6; TCRdb indicates TRBD1, and absent DNA this call remains unverified. CDR1 and CDR2 (germline): MGHDK, SYGVNS. The length of the CDR3 is 12 residues.

The chain combines TRBV29-1 with TRBJ1-2; without DNA, the TCRdb call of TRBD1 cannot be checked. Germline V gives CDR1 SQVTM, CDR2 ANQGSEA. CDR3 size: 15 residues. CDR3 loop: CSVRLPGQSAFGYTF. Full variable domain (missing parts from reference TRBV29-1 and TRBJ1-2): SAVISQKPSRDICQRGTSLTIQCQVDSQVTMMFWYRQQPGQSLTLIATANQGSEATYESGFVIDKFPISRPNLTFSTLTVSNMSPEDSSIYLCSVRLPGQSAFGYTFGSGTRLTVV.

The chain joins TRBV9 to TRBJ2-5; TCRdb's D call, TRBD1, is unchecked because there is no DNA. This CDR3 is 14 amino acids long. Looked up from germline, CDR1 is SGDLS and CDR2 is YYNGEE. The CDR3 loop is CASSVRQGQETQYF.

This chain links TRBV6-5 with TRBJ1-1; TCRdb picks TRBD1, but there is no DNA to check that call. This CDR3 spans 15 amino acids. Germline V gene data show CDR1 as MNHEY and CDR2 as SVGAGI. CDR3 protein: CASSLARDRGPEAFF.

The V gene is TRBV4-1, the J gene TRBJ2-1. The CDR3 totals 17 residues. Germline V gene data show CDR1 as MGHRA and CDR2 as YSYEKL. Here the CDR3 reads CASSQDATEGSYNEQFF.

This chain links TRBV4-1 with TRBJ2-1; TCRdb gives TRBD2 as the D gene, but with no DNA this cannot be confirmed. CDR1 and CDR2 (germline): MGHRA, YSYEKL. The CDR3 extends over 17 amino acids. CDR3 residues: CASSQEPSSGLYNEQFF.

The rearrangement uses TRBV24-1 and TRBJ2-3; checking the TCRdb D call of TRBD1 is not possible without DNA. The CDR3 spans 14 residues. Germline CDR1 reads KGHDR; CDR2 reads SFDVKD. CDR3 loop: CATSDPGPTDTQYF.

The CDR3 is CASRPLRGFGTDTQYF. J is TRBJ2-3 and V is TRBV12-3 or TRBV12-4; the D call from TCRdb, TRBD1, cannot be confirmed without DNA. The CDR3 has 16 amino acids.

The rearrangement joins TRBV12-3 or TRBV12-4 to TRBJ2-3. This CDR3 has 13 residues. The CDR3 loop is CASSLGLGDTQYF.

This sequence joins TRBV21-1 and TRBJ2-1; no DNA is available, so the TRBD1 call from TCRdb remains unchecked. TRBV21-1 is labeled a pseudogene. There are 14 residues in the CDR3. CDR3 amino acids: CASSKALSRHEQFF.

Here the CDR3 reads CASSLTGQGEQYF. The V and J genes are TRBV5-5 and TRBJ2-7; checking the TCRdb D call of TRBD1 is not possible without DNA. CDR1 and CDR2 (germline): SGHKS, YYEKEE (reference sequence). This CDR3 contains 13 residues.

V and J are TRBV7-8 and TRBJ2-7; the D call from TCRdb, TRBD1, cannot be confirmed without DNA. The CDR3 totals 15 residues. Germline lookup yields CDR1 SGHVS and CDR2 FQNEAQ. The chain's CDR3 is CASSSTTGSSYEQYF. The whole variable domain, filled in from reference TRBV7-8 and TRBJ2-7, reads GAGVSQSPRYKVAKRGQDVALRCDPISGHVSLFWYQQALGQGPEFLTYFQNEAQLDKSGLPSDRFFAERPEGSVSTLKIQRTQQEDSAVYLCASSSTTGSSYEQYFGPGTRLTVT.

The chain employs TRBV6-6 and TRBJ1-5. Germline V gives CDR1 MNHNY, CDR2 SVGAGI (reference sequence). The CDR3 extends over 16 amino acids. The CDR3 loop reads CASTGDLYGSNQPQHF.

The CDR3 protein is CASSLDHSYNEQFF. The V gene is TRBV11-2, the J gene TRBJ2-1. The CDR3 is 14 amino acids. The germline V gene encodes CDR1 SGHAT and CDR2 FQNNGV.

CDR3 region: CASSIGQWLTEAFF. The V and J genes are TRBV6-5 and TRBJ1-1; TCRdb indicates TRBD1, and absent DNA this call remains unverified. The CDR3 sequence is 14 residues long. CDR1 is MNHEY, CDR2 SVGAGI, per germline.

The rearrangement uses TRBV15 and TRBJ2-1; TCRdb's D call, TRBD2, is unchecked because there is no DNA. The CDR3 covers 14 residues. Germline V gene lookup returns CDR1 LNHNV and CDR2 YYDKDF (reference sequence). This CDR3 reads CATSRELAGGEQFF.

The chain joins TRBV12-3 or TRBV12-4 to TRBJ2-1; checking the TCRdb D call of TRBD2 is not possible without DNA. The CDR3 is 16 amino acids. The CDR3 spells CASSIQLAGVYNEQFF.

This sequence joins TRBV10-3 and TRBJ2-7; no DNA is available, so the TRBD1 call from TCRdb remains unchecked. This CDR3 comprises 19 residues. Per the germline V gene, CDR1 is ENHRY and CDR2 is SYGVKD. The CDR3 loop is CAIGRGTGLRDLERYEQYF.

V usage is TRBV12-3 or TRBV12-4 and J usage is TRBJ2-1. CDR3 length: 12 amino acids. CDR3 residues: CASNDWGNEQFF.

This chain uses TRBV25-1 with TRBJ1-6; TCRdb reports TRBD1, a call that lacks DNA to check it against. Germline loops: CDR1 MGHDK, CDR2 SYGVNS. The CDR3 is 13 residues long. The CDR3 spells CASTQGHNSPLHF.

This chain links TRBV28 with TRBJ2-1; without DNA, the TCRdb call of TRBD2 cannot be checked. CDR3 length: 12 amino acids. Germline loops: CDR1 MDHEN, CDR2 SYDVKM. The chain's CDR3 is CASSSRLLEQFF.

This chain links TRBV29-1 with TRBJ2-1; without DNA, the TCRdb call of TRBD2 cannot be checked. The CDR3 covers 16 residues. CDR1 SQVTM and CDR2 ANQGSEA come from the germline V gene. The CDR3 here is CSVEGHGARQYNEQFF.

The chain uses TRBV3-1 and TRBJ2-1; TCRdb designates TRBD2, a call that cannot be tested without DNA. Germline V gene lookup returns CDR1 LGHDT and CDR2 YNNKEL (reference sequence). The CDR3 loop spans 14 amino acids. CDR3 sequence reads: CASSQGTSISEQFF.

The rearrangement links TRBV20-1 to TRBJ1-1. This CDR3 is built from 14 residues. Germline CDR1 is DFQATT and CDR2 is SNEGSKA (reference sequence). This CDR3 is CSAAGEGEGTEAFF.

The gene calls are TRBV15 and TRBJ2-5; there is no DNA to check the TCRdb D call of TRBD1. There are 14 residues in the CDR3. The germline gives CDR1 LNHNV, CDR2 YYDKDF (reference sequence). CDR3 loop: CATSHMRGGETQYF. The variable domain in full, with the rest retrieved from reference TRBV15 and TRBJ2-5, is DAMVIQNPRYQVTQFGKPVTLSCSQTLNHNVMYWYQQKSSQAPKLLFHYYDKDFNNEADTPDNFQSRRPNTSFCFLDIRSPGLGDTAMYLCATSHMRGGETQYFGPGTRLLVL.

The chain carries TRBV12-3 or TRBV12-4 and TRBJ2-3; TCRdb's assignment of TRBD1 cannot be checked, as there is no DNA. This CDR3 region has 15 residues. The CDR3 sequence is CASSPSGGSTDTQYF.

The chain links TRBV7-9 to TRBJ2-7; as DNA is missing, the TRBD2 call by TCRdb cannot be tested. The CDR3 runs to 15 residues. Germline CDR1 reads SEHNR; CDR2 reads FQNEAQ (reference sequence). CDR3: CASSLEGTSVYEQYF.

J is TRBJ1-2 and V is TRBV15; TCRdb returns TRBD1, unconfirmable since there is no DNA. The CDR3 is made up of 16 amino acids. Per the germline V gene, CDR1 is LNHNV and CDR2 is YYDKDF (reference sequence). CDR3 sequence: CATSRDLRGQNYGYTF.

The V and J genes are TRBV20-1 and TRBJ2-1; TCRdb selects TRBD1, and the lack of DNA leaves this call unchecked. This CDR3 comprises 15 residues. CDR1 and CDR2 from the germline V gene are DFQATT and SNEGSKA (reference sequence). CDR3: CSAESGHLSYNEQFF.